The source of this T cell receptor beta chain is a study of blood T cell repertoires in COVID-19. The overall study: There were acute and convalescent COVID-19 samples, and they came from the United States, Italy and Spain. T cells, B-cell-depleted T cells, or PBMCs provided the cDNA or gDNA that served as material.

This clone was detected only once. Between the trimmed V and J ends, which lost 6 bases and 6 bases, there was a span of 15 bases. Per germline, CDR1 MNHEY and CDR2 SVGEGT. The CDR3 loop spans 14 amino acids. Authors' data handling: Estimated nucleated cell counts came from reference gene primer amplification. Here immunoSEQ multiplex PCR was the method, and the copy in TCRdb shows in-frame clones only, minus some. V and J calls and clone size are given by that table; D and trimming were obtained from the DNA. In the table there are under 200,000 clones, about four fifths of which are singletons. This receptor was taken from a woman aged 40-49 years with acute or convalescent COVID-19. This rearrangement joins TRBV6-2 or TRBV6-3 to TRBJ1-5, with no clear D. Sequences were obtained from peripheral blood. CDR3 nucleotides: TGTGCCAGCAGCCACGAGAGGGTATTTCAGCCCCAGCATTTT. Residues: CASSHERVFQPQHF.